One sample yielded the 14 T cell receptor beta chains listed below, sequenced in a study of T cell changes during pregnancy in multiple sclerosis. Generated by immunoSEQ multiplex PCR, the TCRdb table keeps only in-frame clones and is missing some. The top ten hold 0.44% of the sample, which has around 130,000 clones, roughly 95% seen once. The starting material was peripheral blood, obtained after pregnancy. Receptors were obtained from a female donor with multiple sclerosis, enrolled in a pregnancy study.

The gene calls are TRBV6-5 and TRBJ2-7; 10 nucleotides match TRBD1. CDR3 length: 14 residues. With V trimmed by 3 bases and J by 6 bases, 5 bases remained unmatched. Germline V gene lookup returns CDR1 MNHEY and CDR2 SVGAGI. CDR3: CASSYGTGVTEQYF. The CDR3 nucleotides read TGTGCCAGCAGTTATGGGACAGGGGTTACCGAGCAGTACTTC.

The chain combines TRBV5-1 with TRBJ2-7; D is perhaps TRBD2 (5 bases). There are 15 residues in the CDR3. Per germline, CDR1 SGHRS and CDR2 YFSETQ. V was cut by 0 bases and J by 3 bases, with 13 bases left in between. The CDR3 coding sequence is TGCGCCAGCAGCTTGGCCGAGACTATCTTCTACGAGCAGTACTTC. Protein: CASSLAETIFYEQYF. Together with reference TRBV5-1 and TRBJ2-7, the CDR3 gives the full variable domain: KAGVTQTPRYLIKTRGQQVTLSCSPISGHRSVSWYQQTPGQGLQFLFEYFSETQRNKGNFPGRFSGRQFSNSRSEMNVSTLELGDSALYLCASSLAETIFYEQYFGPGTRLTVT.

The chain joins TRBV19 to TRBJ2-1; possible D gene TRBD2, 5 bases. The CDR3 spans 15 residues. Trimming left V 6 bases short and J 3 bases short, with 15 bases between. Germline CDR1 and CDR2: LNHDA and SQIVND (reference sequence). The CDR3 coding sequence is TGTGCCAGTAGCCAAACGTCCGGGATCTACAATGAGCAGTTCTTC. Translation gives CASSQTSGIYNEQFF.

This clone was seen a handful of times. The J gene is TRBJ2-7, the V gene TRBV4-2; 10 positions match TRBD1. J was trimmed by 2 bases and V by 0 bases; bases with no gene match: 7. CDR3 size: 17 residues. Germline CDR1 reads LGHNA; CDR2 reads YNFKEQ. CDR3 DNA: TGTGCCAGCAGCCAAGATACATCTGGACAGGGGGCCTACGAGCAGTACTTC. It translates to CASSQDTSGQGAYEQYF.

The chain couples TRBV6-5 to TRBJ2-1, with D perhaps TRBD2 (5 bases). V was shortened by 6 bases and J by 2 bases, with 8 bases between the two germline ends. CDR1 MNHEY and CDR2 SVGAGI come from the germline V gene. There are 13 residues in the CDR3. The CDR3: CASRGLAYNEQFF. In DNA form, the CDR3 reads TGTGCCAGCAGAGGACTGGCCTACAATGAGCAGTTCTTC.

The chain employs TRBV11-3 and TRBJ2-3; 10 bases map to TRBD2. Germline V CDR1 and CDR2: SGHNT, YENEEA. With V trimmed by 2 bases and J by 1 base, 9 bases remained unmatched. This CDR3 comprises 18 residues. The CDR3, as DNA: TGTGCCAGCAGCTTAAAGCGGGAGGGCGAACGAGGCACAGATACGCAGTATTTT. Translated, it gives CASSLKREGERGTDTQYF.

The CDR3 DNA sequence: TGTGCCAGCAGCTGGGACAGACCCGTAACTAACTATGGCTACACCTTC. Translated: CASSWDRPVTNYGYTF. The rearrangement joins TRBV5-4 to TRBJ1-2, with TRBD1 matching over 7 bases. The V gene end was trimmed by 3 bases and the J gene end by 0 bases; junction bases not matched to a gene: 8. The V gene's germline CDR1 is SGHNT and CDR2 YYREEE (reference sequence). The CDR3 is made up of 16 amino acids.

The J gene is TRBJ2-5, the V gene TRBV7-2; a weak D match, TRBD1 (6 bases). This CDR3 comprises 14 residues. Trimming took off 5 bases at V and 5 bases at J, with 15 bases between the two ends. Germline CDR1 SGHTA, CDR2 FQGNSA. The CDR3 reads CASSHPRGQETQYF. The CDR3 nucleotides are TGTGCCAGCAGCCACCCCAGGGGTCAGGAGACCCAGTACTTC.

The chain has TRBV5-1 and TRBJ2-7; 13 bases agree with TRBD2. Unmatched junction bases numbered 6, after V lost 0 bases and J lost 6 bases. The germline V gene encodes CDR1 SGHRS and CDR2 YFSETQ. The CDR3 is 16 residues long. CDR3 sequence: CASSLEGLAGAGEQYF. The CDR3 DNA reads as TGCGCCAGCAGCTTGGAAGGACTAGCGGGAGCGGGCGAGCAGTACTTC.

As regards this clone: At one end, the junction sequence differs from germline, possibly due to a read error. The rearrangement links TRBV7-7 to TRBJ2-7; maybe TRBD2 (6 bases). The CDR3 consists of 15 residues. Germline V lookup: CDR1 SSHAT, CDR2 FNYEAQ (reference sequence). CDR3 nucleotide sequence: TGTGCTAGCAGCTCTGGGGTAGCGGAGATCTACGAGCAGTACTTC. Protein product: CASSSGVAEIYEQYF.

Only a few counts were recorded for this clone. The chain combines TRBV30 with TRBJ1-1; 8 bases are shared with TRBD1. Germline CDR1 is GTSNPN and CDR2 is SVGIG (reference sequence). J gave up 12 bases and V 6 bases, and 15 bases lay outside the gene matches. The CDR3 contains 13 residues. This CDR3 reads CACISRGLVETFF. The CDR3 DNA sequence: TGTGCCTGCATTAGCAGGGGGCTCGTGGAAACTTTCTTT.

This chain links TRBV28 with TRBJ2-7, with TRBD2 matching 13 bases. With V trimmed by 2 bases and J by 2 bases, 0 bases remained unmatched. The CDR3 runs 15 residues. CDR1 and CDR2 from the germline V gene are MDHEN and SYDVKM. In DNA, the CDR3 is TGTGCCAGCAGTTTAGGGACTAGCGGGACCTACGAGCAGTACTTC. Protein: CASSLGTSGTYEQYF.

The rearrangement joins TRBV27 to TRBJ1-1; tentative D call: TRBD1 (5 bases). Germline loops: CDR1 MNHEY, CDR2 SMNVEV (reference sequence). This CDR3 comprises 13 residues. V was trimmed by 6 bases and J by 5 bases, leaving 13 bases between them. The CDR3 bases are TGTGCCAGCAGCACTCAGGGTGCTACTGAAGCTTTCTTT. Its translation: CASSTQGATEAFF.

The V call is TRBV10-3, the J call TRBJ2-1; TRBD1 matches at 7 bases. Germline V gives CDR1 ENHRY, CDR2 SYGVKD. With V trimmed by 6 bases and J by 3 bases, 5 bases remained unmatched. The CDR3 is made up of 14 amino acids. The CDR3 coding sequence is TGTGCCATCAGGGACCGGGACAGCTACAATGAGCAGTTCTTC. It is translated as CAIRDRDSYNEQFF.